These T cell receptor beta chains were read from a single sample in a study of response to subunit inactivated influenza vaccine. TCRdb re-derived calls from the RT-PCR reads in MiXCR, one entry per CDR3 protein. This table has approximately 700,000 distinct CDR3 sequences, roughly 13% appearing once. The material sequenced was PBMCs from blood, taken less than 15 days before vaccination. The receptor set was obtained from a middle-aged man who received an inactivated influenza vaccine. Both conserved end residues are part of each CDR3. A D gene is named only where the DNA matches it firmly. Where a row states a size, it is once, few, many or the class of an expanded clone; other rows omit it.

V,size,D,J,DNA,CDR3
TRBV20-1,few,-,TRBJ1-1,TGCAGTGCTAGACCCGACGCCCGGAACACTGAAGCTTTCTTT,CSARPDARNTEAFF
TRBV20-1,many,-,TRBJ2-1,TGCAGTGCTAGACAGGGCCCGTACAATGAGCAGTTCTTC,CSARQGPYNEQFF
TRBV14,many,-,TRBJ2-2,TGTGCCAGCAGCCAAGGATACGCCGCGAACACCGGGGAGCTGTTTTTT,CASSQGYAANTGELFF
TRBV10-3,few,-,TRBJ2-7,TGTGCCATCAGTGGGGACCGACTTTACCGGGCAGGCAACTACGAGCAGTACTTC,CAISGDRLYRAGNYEQYF
TRBV10-3,few,TRBD1,TRBJ1-1,TGTGCCATCAGCAGAAGGGACAGGAGCACTGAAGCTTTCTTT,CAISRRDRSTEAFF
TRBV7-2,-,-,TRBJ1-1,TGTGCCAGCAGCTTGGAGGTTAGGGGGGCTTTCTTT,CASSLEVRGAFF
TRBV5-5,-,-,TRBJ2-3,TGTGCCAGGAGCCCGGGGGTTATGGATACGCAGTATTTT,CARSPGVMDTQYF
TRBV6-1,many,-,TRBJ1-1,TGTGCCAGCAGTGATGTCACTGAAGCTTTCTTT,CASSDVTEAFF
TRBV12-3/TRBV12-4,-,TRBD1,TRBJ1-2,TGTGCCAGCAGCTGGGACAGTGAGGGGGGCTACACCTTC,CASSWDSEGGYTF
TRBV18,-,TRBD1,TRBJ2-4,TGTGCCAGCCTCACGGCCCAGACAGGGGGCATTGGAAACATTCAGTACTTC,CASLTAQTGGIGNIQYF
TRBV7-9,-,-,TRBJ2-2,TGTGCCAGCATCAACCGGGGTAGCGCGAACACCGGGGAGCTGTTTTTT,CASINRGSANTGELFF
TRBV28,few,-,TRBJ2-1,TGTGCCAGCTTGAGGGGGAGCATGGATGAGCAGTTCTTC,CASLRGSMDEQFF
TRBV29-1,-,-,TRBJ2-4,TGCAGCGTTGAAGGGGAGACAGGGACTAAGGAAAACATTCAGTACTTC,CSVEGETGTKENIQYF
TRBV2,few,-,TRBJ1-2,TGTGCCAGCGGGGGACCACCGGAGGACTATGGCTACACCTTC,CASGGPPEDYGYTF
TRBV20-1,few,-,TRBJ1-2,TGCAGTGCTAGGAGGGGATTTTTTTATGGCTACACCTTC,CSARRGFFYGYTF
TRBV5-1,-,TRBD2,TRBJ2-3,TGCGCCAGCAGCTGGCTAGCGGAGACCACAGATACGCAGTATTTT,CASSWLAETTDTQYF
TRBV20-1,few,TRBD2,TRBJ2-1,TGCAGTGCTAGAGATATTCGACTAGCGGGGGGTTCGGAGCAGTTCTTC,CSARDIRLAGGSEQFF
TRBV20-1,few,-,TRBJ1-4,TGCAGTGCTAGCCGTCCGCCCGGGTTTGAAAAACTGTTTTTT,CSASRPPGFEKLFF
TRBV4-3,many,-,TRBJ2-7,TGCGCCAGCAGCCAAGATGCAAGGGCAGGCGAGCAGTACTTC,CASSQDARAGEQYF
TRBV12-3/TRBV12-4,-,TRBD2,TRBJ2-1,TGTGCCAGCAGTTTTACTAGCGGGAGTTCTGGTGAGCAGTTCTTC,CASSFTSGSSGEQFF
TRBV30,-,-,TRBJ2-7,TGTGCCTGGAGTGTGGTCAGCTCCTACGAGCAGTACTTC,CAWSVVSSYEQYF
TRBV5-4,-,TRBD1,TRBJ2-5,TGTGCCAGCAGCTTTTTTGTCTCCAAGGACAGGGGTGTGGAGACCCAGTACTTC,CASSFFVSKDRGVETQYF
TRBV12-5,many,TRBD1,TRBJ2-3,TGTGCTAGTGGCCGGGACAGGAGCACAGATACGCAGTATTTT,CASGRDRSTDTQYF
TRBV7-2,-,-,TRBJ1-5,TGTGCCAGCAGCTTAAAGGCGGACATGGGAAATCAGCCCCAGCATTTT,CASSLKADMGNQPQHF
TRBV14,few,-,TRBJ2-6,TGTGCCAGCAGCCAATTTAGGGATCTGACTTTC,CASSQFRDLTF
TRBV7-2,few,-,TRBJ1-3,TGTGCCAGCAGCTCCACCCCCAGGGTTAGCCCTGGAAACACCATATATTTT,CASSSTPRVSPGNTIYF
TRBV15,few,-,TRBJ2-7,TGTGCCACCAGCAGAGACAGGGGGGTATACGAGCAGTACTTC,CATSRDRGVYEQYF
TRBV27,few,-,TRBJ2-7,TGTGCCAGCAGTTTGGGACCTCGAGGGTATCCCCCCTACGAGCAGTACTTC,CASSLGPRGYPPYEQYF
TRBV20-1,-,TRBD2,TRBJ2-7,TGCAGTGCTACCCCCCCACTAGCGGGGGGGCATGGTCTTGGCGAGCAGTACTTC,CSATPPLAGGHGLGEQYF
TRBV19,few,-,TRBJ2-4,TGTGCCAGTAGTGAAAGTTCTCTAGGGAAAAACATTCAGTACTTC,CASSESSLGKNIQYF
TRBV20-1,many,TRBD2,TRBJ2-1,TGCAGTGCTACCGCCGTAAGACCGGGACTAGCTATCGATGAGCAGTTCTTC,CSATAVRPGLAIDEQFF
TRBV12-3/TRBV12-4,-,-,TRBJ1-3,TGTGCCAGCAGTTTAGCACAGGCCCGCTCTGGAAACACCATATATTTT,CASSLAQARSGNTIYF
TRBV14,-,TRBD1,TRBJ2-7,TGTGCCAGCAGCCACCGGGACAGTAACTACGAGCAGTACTTC,CASSHRDSNYEQYF
TRBV4-2,-,-,TRBJ2-1,TGTGCCAGCAGCGCCCCGGGCCGAACCCTAATGTTCTTC,CASSAPGRTLMFF
TRBV5-1,few,TRBD1,TRBJ2-7,TGCGCCAGCAGCCCCTTTACAGGGGCGATCTCCTACGAGCAGTACTTC,CASSPFTGAISYEQYF
TRBV7-9,few,-,TRBJ2-7,TGTGCCAGCAGCTTTGGGCGGGCGCTTAAAGACGAGCAGTACTTC,CASSFGRALKDEQYF
TRBV24-1,-,-,TRBJ2-2,TGTGCCACCAGTTCGGGGTTTAGCTTGGGTTTTCTCGGCAGGCCGAACACCGGGGAGCTGTTTTTT,CATSSGFSLGFLGRPNTGELFF
TRBV25-1,few,TRBD2,TRBJ2-5,TGTGCCGTCGGGGGGTGGACCCAGTACTTC,CAVGGWTQYF
TRBV7-9,-,-,TRBJ1-2,TGTGCCAGCAGCTTAGCCCTACGCCACAGCCCAGAACGTGGCTACACCTTC,CASSLALRHSPERGYTF
TRBV18,few,-,TRBJ1-5,TGTGCCAGCTCCCCAGCGGCAGTCTATCAGCCCCAGCATTTT,CASSPAAVYQPQHF
TRBV25-1,few,TRBD2,TRBJ2-5,TGTGCCAGCAGTGCTGCGGGAGGAACAGAGACCCAGTACTTC,CASSAAGGTETQYF
TRBV3-1,-,-,TRBJ2-1,TGTGCCAGCAGCCACACACTAGCCGGTGAGCAGTTCTTC,CASSHTLAGEQFF
TRBV5-1,-,TRBD1,TRBJ2-7,TGCGCCAGCAGCTATGACCGGGACAGGGCGACCTACGAGCAGTACTTC,CASSYDRDRATYEQYF
TRBV18,few,-,TRBJ2-1,TGTGCCAGCTCACCTCCCGGGTACAATGAGCAGTTCTTC,CASSPPGYNEQFF
TRBV10-2,-,TRBD2,TRBJ2-1,TGCGCCAGCAGTCAACCGGGACTAGCCTACTACAATGAGCAGTTCTTC,CASSQPGLAYYNEQFF
TRBV20-1,few,-,TRBJ2-1,TGCAGTGCTAGGGTAGAGAGCTCCTACAATGAGCAGTTCTTC,CSARVESSYNEQFF
TRBV5-6,-,TRBD2,TRBJ2-1,TGTGCCAGCAGCTTGGCCGTCCGGGGGGCCTACAATGAGCAGTTCTTC,CASSLAVRGAYNEQFF
TRBV7-9,-,-,TRBJ2-1,TGTGCCAGCAGCCCCCCTGAGCAGTTCTTC,CASSPPEQFF
TRBV4-3,-,TRBD2,TRBJ2-2,TGCGCCAGCAGCCAAGAACGACGGACTAGCGGGACCGGGGAGCTGTTTTTT,CASSQERRTSGTGELFF
TRBV11-2,many,TRBD2,TRBJ2-1,TGTGCCAGCAGCTTCACACTAGCGGGGGGGAATGAGCAGTTCTTC,CASSFTLAGGNEQFF
TRBV5-1,-,TRBD1,TRBJ2-7,TGCGCCAGCAGCAGTAAGGGACAGGGACTCGCCGAGCAGTACTTC,CASSSKGQGLAEQYF
TRBV5-6,many,-,TRBJ2-1,TGTGCCAGCAGCTTGTTGGTTGAGCAGTTCTTC,CASSLLVEQFF
TRBV6-5,-,TRBD1,TRBJ1-2,TGTGCCAGCAGTTACTCGAAACAGGGGAGCTATGGCTACACCTTC,CASSYSKQGSYGYTF